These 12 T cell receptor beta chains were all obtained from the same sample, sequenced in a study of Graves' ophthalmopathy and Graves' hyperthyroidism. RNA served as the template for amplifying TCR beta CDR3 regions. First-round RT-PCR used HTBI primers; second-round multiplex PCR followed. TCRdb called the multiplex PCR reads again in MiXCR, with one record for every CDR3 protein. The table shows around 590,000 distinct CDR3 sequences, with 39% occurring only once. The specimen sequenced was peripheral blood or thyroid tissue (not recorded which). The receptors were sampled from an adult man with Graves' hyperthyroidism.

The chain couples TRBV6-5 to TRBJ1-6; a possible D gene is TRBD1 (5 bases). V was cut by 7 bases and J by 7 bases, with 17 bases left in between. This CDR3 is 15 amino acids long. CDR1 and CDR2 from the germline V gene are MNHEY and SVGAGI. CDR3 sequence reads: CASNRGRGPNSPLHF. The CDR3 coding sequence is TGTGCCAGCAACAGAGGGAGGGGTCCCAATTCACCCCTCCACTTT.

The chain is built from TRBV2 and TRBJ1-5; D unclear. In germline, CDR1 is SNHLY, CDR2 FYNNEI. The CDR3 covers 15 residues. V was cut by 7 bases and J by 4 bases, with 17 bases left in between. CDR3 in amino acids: CASMRGVLRNQPQHF. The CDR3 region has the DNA TGTGCCAGCATGCGGGGTGTCTTGAGGAATCAGCCCCAGCATTTT. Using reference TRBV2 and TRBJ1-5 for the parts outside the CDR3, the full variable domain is EPEVTQTPSHQVTQMGQEVILRCVPISNHLYFYWYRQILGQKVEFLVSFYNNEISEKSEIFDDQFSVERPDGSNFTLKIRSTKLEDSAMYFCASMRGVLRNQPQHFGDGTRLSIL.

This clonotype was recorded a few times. DNA for the CDR3: TGTGCCAGCAGCTTATTCCCGGGACAGGGGGATTTCGGGGAGCTGTTTTTT. This sequence encodes CASSLFPGQGDFGELFF. V gene TRBV7-9 combines with J gene TRBJ2-2; TRBD1 matches at 11 bases. Trimming took 2 bases from V and 7 from J; bases not matched to a gene: 9. The CDR3 is made up of 17 amino acids. Germline V gives CDR1 SEHNR, CDR2 FQNEAQ (reference sequence).

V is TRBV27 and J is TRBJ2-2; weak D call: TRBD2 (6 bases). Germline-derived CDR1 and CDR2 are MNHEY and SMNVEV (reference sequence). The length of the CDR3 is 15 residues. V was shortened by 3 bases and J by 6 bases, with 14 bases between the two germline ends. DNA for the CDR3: TGTGCCAGCAGTTTCGCGGTAACGGGGGCCGGGGAGCTGTTTTTT. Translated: CASSFAVTGAGELFF.

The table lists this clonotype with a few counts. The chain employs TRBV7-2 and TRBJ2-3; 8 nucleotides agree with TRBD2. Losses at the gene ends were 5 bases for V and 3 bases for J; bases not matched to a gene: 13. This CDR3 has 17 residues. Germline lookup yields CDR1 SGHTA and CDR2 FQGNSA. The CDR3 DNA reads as TGTGCCAGCAGCATCCGACTAGCGCCAACCCTGACAGATACGCAGTATTTT. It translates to CASSIRLAPTLTDTQYF.

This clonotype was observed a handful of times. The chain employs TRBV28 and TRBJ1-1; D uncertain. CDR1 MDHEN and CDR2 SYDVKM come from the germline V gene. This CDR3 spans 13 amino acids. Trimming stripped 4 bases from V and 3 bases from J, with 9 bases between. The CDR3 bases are TGTGCCAGCAGTTCGGCGGGAGACACTGAAGCTTTCTTT. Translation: CASSSAGDTEAFF.

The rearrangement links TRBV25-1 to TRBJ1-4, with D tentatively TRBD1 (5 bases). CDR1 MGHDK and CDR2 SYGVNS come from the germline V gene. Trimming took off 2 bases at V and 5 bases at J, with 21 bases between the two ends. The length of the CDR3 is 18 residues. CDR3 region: CASSEPSGGAGWNEKLFF. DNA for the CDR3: TGTGCCAGCAGTGAACCCTCCGGTGGGGCAGGGTGGAATGAAAAACTGTTTTTT. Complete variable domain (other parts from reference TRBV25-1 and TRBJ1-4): EADIYQTPRYLVIGTGKKITLECSQTMGHDKMYWYQQDPGMELHLIHYSYGVNSTEKGDLSSESTVSRIRTEHFPLTLESARPSHTSQYLCASSEPSGGAGWNEKLFFGSGTQLSVL.

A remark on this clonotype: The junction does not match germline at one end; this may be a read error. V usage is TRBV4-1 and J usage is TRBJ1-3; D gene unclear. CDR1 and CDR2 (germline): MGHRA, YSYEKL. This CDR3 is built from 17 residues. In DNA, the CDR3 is TGTGCCAGCAGCCTGAGTGAGGCTAGCGGGAGGCTGGACACCATATATTTT. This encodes CASSLSEASGRLDTIYF.

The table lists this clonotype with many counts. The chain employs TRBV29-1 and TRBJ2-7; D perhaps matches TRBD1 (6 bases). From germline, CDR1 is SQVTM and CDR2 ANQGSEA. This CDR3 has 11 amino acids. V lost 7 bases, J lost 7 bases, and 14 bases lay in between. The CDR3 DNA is TGCAGCGCAGGGGTAGGGGATGAGCAGTACTTC. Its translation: CSAGVGDEQYF.

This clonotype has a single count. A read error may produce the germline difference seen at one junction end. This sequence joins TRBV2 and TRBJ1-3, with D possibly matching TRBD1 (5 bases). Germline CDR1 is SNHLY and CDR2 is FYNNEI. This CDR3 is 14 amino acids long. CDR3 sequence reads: CASISTSGGSTIYF. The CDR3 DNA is TGTGCCAGCATCTCCACGAGTGGGGGAAGCACCATATATTTT.

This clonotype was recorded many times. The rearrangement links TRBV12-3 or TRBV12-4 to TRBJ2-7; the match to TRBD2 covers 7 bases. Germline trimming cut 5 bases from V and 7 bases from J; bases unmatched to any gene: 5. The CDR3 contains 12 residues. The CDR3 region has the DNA TGTGCCAGCAGTCCGACTAGCTCGGAGCAGTACTTC. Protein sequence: CASSPTSSEQYF.

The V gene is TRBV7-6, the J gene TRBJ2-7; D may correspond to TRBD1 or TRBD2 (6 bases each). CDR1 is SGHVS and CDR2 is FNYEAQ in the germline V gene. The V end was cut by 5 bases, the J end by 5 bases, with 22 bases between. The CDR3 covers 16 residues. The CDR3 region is CASSDWGADWSHEQYF. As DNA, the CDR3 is TGTGCCAGCAGCGACTGGGGGGCCGACTGGAGCCACGAGCAGTACTTC.